This is a list of T cell receptor beta chains from one sample in a study of cytomegalovirus exposure and HLA in healthy donors. Here immunoSEQ multiplex PCR was the method, and the copy in TCRdb shows in-frame clones only, minus some. The sample carries fewer than 110,000 clones, 65% to 80% recorded once. The sequenced sample was PBMCs. Receptors originate from a man in his forties or fifties in good health and CMV-seronegative. Both conserved end residues are part of each CDR3. D genes are given only for firm matches. Some rows have no size entry. The others give once, few or many, or a class for an expanded clone.

j_call: TRBJ1-5
clone_size: .
v_call: TRBV7-6
d_call: TRBD1
cdr3_aa: CASSATGGNQPQHF
cdr3_nt: TGTGCCAGCAGCGCCACAGGGGGCAATCAGCCCCAGCATTTT

j_call: TRBJ2-7
clone_size: .
v_call: TRBV11-2
d_call: TRBD2
cdr3_aa: CASSLGSGGLSSYEQYF
cdr3_nt: TGTGCCAGCAGCTTAGGTAGCGGGGGCCTTAGCTCCTACGAGCAGTACTTC

j_call: TRBJ2-5
clone_size: .
v_call: TRBV11-2
d_call: TRBD2
cdr3_aa: CASSGGGVGTQYF
cdr3_nt: TGTGCCAGCAGCGGTGGGGGGGTGGGGACCCAGTACTTC

j_call: TRBJ2-1
clone_size: .
v_call: TRBV7-3
d_call: .
cdr3_aa: CASSLTKRYEQFF
cdr3_nt: TGTGCCAGCAGCTTAACCAAGCGGTATGAGCAGTTCTTC

j_call: TRBJ2-5
clone_size: .
v_call: TRBV13
d_call: TRBD2
cdr3_aa: CASTWSGEIQETQYF
cdr3_nt: TGTGCCAGCACTTGGAGCGGGGAGATCCAAGAGACCCAGTACTTC

j_call: TRBJ1-2
clone_size: few
v_call: TRBV6-4
d_call: .
cdr3_aa: CASSMGGSGHGYTF
cdr3_nt: TGTGCCAGCAGTATGGGAGGATCCGGCCATGGCTACACCTTC

j_call: TRBJ2-2
clone_size: .
v_call: TRBV7-2
d_call: TRBD2
cdr3_aa: CASSQSGGSLTGELFF
cdr3_nt: TGTGCCAGCAGCCAATCGGGCGGGAGTTTGACCGGGGAGCTGTTTTTT

j_call: TRBJ2-7
clone_size: .
v_call: TRBV7-9
d_call: .
cdr3_aa: CSSSPGRRAPYEQYF
cdr3_nt: TGTTCCAGCAGCCCCGGACGGAGGGCCCCTTACGAGCAGTACTTC

j_call: TRBJ2-7
clone_size: .
v_call: TRBV6-1
d_call: .
cdr3_aa: CASSYTQAYEQYF
cdr3_nt: TGTGCCAGCAGTTATACACAGGCCTACGAGCAGTACTTC

j_call: TRBJ1-3
clone_size: .
v_call: TRBV5-1
d_call: .
cdr3_aa: CASSFSSGIGNTIYF
cdr3_nt: TGCGCCAGCAGCTTTTCGTCGGGGATCGGAAACACCATATATTTT

j_call: TRBJ1-1
clone_size: .
v_call: TRBV29-1
d_call: .
cdr3_aa: CSVERGNRFTEAFF
cdr3_nt: TGCAGCGTTGAAAGGGGGAATCGGTTTACTGAAGCTTTCTTT

j_call: TRBJ1-6
clone_size: .
v_call: TRBV9
d_call: .
cdr3_aa: CASSESSYNSPLHF
cdr3_nt: TGTGCCAGCAGCGAGAGCTCCTATAATTCACCCCTCCACTTT

j_call: TRBJ1-1
clone_size: .
v_call: TRBV7-2
d_call: .
cdr3_aa: CASSPQGYTEAFF
cdr3_nt: TGTGCCAGCAGCCCTCAGGGCTACACTGAAGCTTTCTTT

j_call: TRBJ1-2
clone_size: .
v_call: TRBV19
d_call: TRBD1
cdr3_aa: CASSAPHTGGNYGYTF
cdr3_nt: TGTGCCAGTAGTGCCCCCCACACAGGGGGTAACTATGGCTACACCTTC

j_call: TRBJ2-7
clone_size: .
v_call: TRBV18
d_call: .
cdr3_aa: CASSPPPIRQRASSYEQYF
cdr3_nt: TGTGCCAGCTCACCACCCCCTATCCGGCAGCGGGCGAGCTCCTACGAGCAGTACTTC

j_call: TRBJ1-5
clone_size: .
v_call: TRBV6-5
d_call: .
cdr3_aa: CASSSGVHQPQHF
cdr3_nt: TGTGCCAGCAGTTCGGGGGTTCATCAGCCCCAGCATTTT

j_call: TRBJ1-1
clone_size: .
v_call: TRBV6-5
d_call: TRBD1
cdr3_aa: CASSYGQAGTEAFF
cdr3_nt: TGTGCCAGCAGTTACGGACAGGCTGGCACTGAAGCTTTCTTT

j_call: TRBJ1-3
clone_size: .
v_call: TRBV19
d_call: .
cdr3_aa: CASSTGEPGNTIYF
cdr3_nt: TGTGCCAGTAGTACGGGAGAGCCTGGAAACACCATATATTTT

j_call: TRBJ1-1
clone_size: .
v_call: TRBV25-1
d_call: .
cdr3_aa: CASSGKGVTEAFF
cdr3_nt: TGTGCCAGCAGTGGGAAAGGGGTCACTGAAGCTTTCTTT

j_call: TRBJ2-3
clone_size: .
v_call: TRBV6-4
d_call: TRBD1
cdr3_aa: CASSDGGQEADTQYF
cdr3_nt: TGTGCCAGCAGTGACGGGGGACAGGAGGCAGATACGCAGTATTTT

j_call: TRBJ2-2
clone_size: .
v_call: TRBV2
d_call: TRBD1
cdr3_aa: CASSARGLWDGELFF
cdr3_nt: TGTGCCAGCAGTGCCAGGGGGCTATGGGACGGGGAGCTGTTTTTT

j_call: TRBJ1-1
clone_size: .
v_call: TRBV30
d_call: .
cdr3_aa: CAWSVEGVAFF
cdr3_nt: TGTGCCTGGAGTGTAGAGGGGGTAGCTTTCTTT

j_call: TRBJ1-5
clone_size: .
v_call: TRBV28
d_call: .
cdr3_aa: CASTLFRRTGSNQPRHF
cdr3_nt: TGTGCCAGCACCCTGTTCCGGCGAACAGGAAGCAATCAGCCCCGGCATTTT

j_call: TRBJ1-6
clone_size: few
v_call: TRBV30
d_call: .
cdr3_aa: CAWSFGTGRPPLHF
cdr3_nt: TGTGCCTGGAGTTTCGGGACGGGGAGGCCACCCCTCCACTTT

j_call: TRBJ1-5
clone_size: few
v_call: TRBV6-5
d_call: TRBD1
cdr3_aa: CASSLKQGGNQPQHF
cdr3_nt: TGTGCCAGCAGTCTAAAACAGGGGGGCAATCAGCCCCAGCATTTT

j_call: TRBJ2-1
clone_size: .
v_call: TRBV9
d_call: .
cdr3_aa: CASSALVGGGLNEQFF
cdr3_nt: TGTGCCAGCAGCGCCTTGGTCGGTGGAGGTCTCAATGAGCAGTTCTTC

j_call: TRBJ2-3
clone_size: .
v_call: TRBV5-1
d_call: TRBD2
cdr3_aa: CASSLVRSGRGTTDTQYF
cdr3_nt: TGCGCCAGCAGCTTGGTGCGGAGCGGGAGGGGGACCACAGATACGCAGTATTTT

j_call: TRBJ2-5
clone_size: .
v_call: TRBV28
d_call: TRBD1
cdr3_aa: CASSLLSQGEETQYF
cdr3_nt: TGTGCCAGCAGTCTCCTTTCGCAGGGGGAAGAGACCCAGTACTTC

j_call: TRBJ2-6
clone_size: .
v_call: TRBV4-2
d_call: TRBD1
cdr3_aa: CASSRTGGSGANVLTF
cdr3_nt: TGTGCCAGCAGCCGGACAGGGGGCTCTGGGGCCAACGTCCTGACTTTC

j_call: TRBJ2-3
clone_size: .
v_call: TRBV13
d_call: TRBD2
cdr3_aa: CASSLGLAGAPATQYF
cdr3_nt: TGTGCCAGCAGCTTAGGACTAGCGGGGGCCCCGGCTACGCAGTATTTT

j_call: TRBJ2-7
clone_size: few
v_call: TRBV6-5
d_call: TRBD2
cdr3_aa: CASSTTTSGSYEQYF
cdr3_nt: TGTGCCAGCAGTACTACGACTAGCGGCTCCTACGAGCAGTACTTC

j_call: TRBJ2-3
clone_size: few
v_call: TRBV18
d_call: TRBD2
cdr3_aa: CASSPRTSGSTDTQYF
cdr3_nt: TGTGCCAGCTCTCCCCGGACTAGCGGGAGCACAGATACGCAGTATTTT

j_call: TRBJ2-7
clone_size: few
v_call: TRBV19
d_call: TRBD1
cdr3_aa: CASSRGREQYF
cdr3_nt: TGTGCCAGTTCCAGGGGGCGCGAGCAGTACTTC

j_call: TRBJ2-1
clone_size: .
v_call: TRBV5-6
d_call: .
cdr3_aa: CASSFLNEQFF
cdr3_nt: TGTGCCAGCAGCTTTCTCAATGAGCAGTTCTTC

j_call: TRBJ1-5
clone_size: .
v_call: TRBV7-2
d_call: .
cdr3_aa: CASSLMGAGSNQPQHF
cdr3_nt: TGTGCCAGCAGCTTAATGGGGGCAGGGAGCAATCAGCCCCAGCATTTT

j_call: TRBJ2-1
clone_size: .
v_call: TRBV11-3
d_call: TRBD1
cdr3_aa: CASSLRVGQGRNEQFF
cdr3_nt: TGTGCCAGCAGCCTTAGAGTGGGACAGGGACGCAATGAGCAGTTCTTC

j_call: TRBJ1-1
clone_size: .
v_call: TRBV19
d_call: .
cdr3_aa: CASSEALNTEAFF
cdr3_nt: TGTGCCAGTAGTGAGGCGTTGAACACTGAAGCTTTCTTT

j_call: TRBJ2-2
clone_size: .
v_call: TRBV28
d_call: TRBD1
cdr3_aa: CASSITIPGQGRTGELFF
cdr3_nt: TGTGCCAGCAGTATAACAATTCCGGGACAGGGTCGTACCGGGGAGCTGTTTTTT

j_call: TRBJ2-3
clone_size: .
v_call: TRBV7-9
d_call: .
cdr3_aa: CASSVSPAAPGTQYF
cdr3_nt: TGTGCCAGCAGCGTTTCTCCAGCGGCGCCCGGTACGCAGTATTTT

j_call: TRBJ2-7
clone_size: .
v_call: TRBV28
d_call: TRBD2
cdr3_aa: CASRVAVAGSYEQYF
cdr3_nt: TGTGCCAGCAGGGTTGCGGTAGCGGGCTCCTACGAGCAGTACTTC

j_call: TRBJ2-1
clone_size: few
v_call: TRBV30
d_call: .
cdr3_aa: CAWSSGVSYNEQFF
cdr3_nt: TGTGCCTGGAGTTCGGGGGTTTCCTACAATGAGCAGTTCTTC

j_call: TRBJ2-7
clone_size: .
v_call: TRBV15
d_call: TRBD2
cdr3_aa: CATSRGGGFHEQYF
cdr3_nt: TGTGCCACCAGCAGAGGGGGAGGGTTCCACGAGCAGTACTTC

j_call: TRBJ2-5
clone_size: .
v_call: TRBV28
d_call: TRBD2
cdr3_aa: CASSPPGRGKTQYF
cdr3_nt: TGTGCCAGCAGTCCACCTGGGAGGGGAAAGACCCAGTACTTC

j_call: TRBJ1-6
clone_size: .
v_call: TRBV5-1
d_call: .
cdr3_aa: CASSLELNSPLHF
cdr3_nt: TGCGCCAGCAGCTTGGAATTAAATTCACCCCTCCACTTT

j_call: TRBJ2-7
clone_size: .
v_call: TRBV2
d_call: TRBD1
cdr3_aa: CASSSTGGRATYEQYF
cdr3_nt: TGTGCCAGCAGTTCGACAGGGGGCCGAGCTACCTACGAGCAGTACTTC

j_call: TRBJ1-2
clone_size: .
v_call: TRBV6-6
d_call: .
cdr3_aa: CASSSGTSSSYGYTF
cdr3_nt: TGTGCCAGCAGTTCCGGGACTTCAAGTAGCTATGGCTACACCTTC